The T cell receptor (beta chain) under discussion was sequenced for a study of blood T cell repertoires in COVID-19. As for the study in general: The cDNA or gDNA used as material had been derived from T cells, B-cell-depleted T cells, or PBMCs.

Original processing notes: Estimation of nucleated cell counts relied on the amplification of reference gene primers. Some clones are missing from TCRdb's copy, which holds only in-frame ones; the method was immunoSEQ multiplex PCR. V, J and clone size derive from that table, while D and trimming were established from the DNA sequence. The sample comprises around 200,000 clones, roughly 90% of which are singletons, and approximately 11% rests with the top ten. This clonotype was sampled from a woman in her sixties with COVID-19, enrolled during active disease. The sequenced sample consisted of peripheral blood.

Here the CDR3 DNA reads TGTGCCAGCAGTGGCGGGCCACCTTCTGCAGAGACCCAGTACTTC. This translates into CASSGGPPSAETQYF. The chain combines TRBV6-2 or TRBV6-3 with TRBJ2-5, with a possible D match to TRBD2 (5 bases). The CDR3 loop spans 15 amino acids. Per germline, CDR1 MNHEY and CDR2 SVGEGT. V was trimmed by 5 bases and J by 4 bases, leaving 17 bases between them.